This T cell receptor (beta chain) was profiled in a study of beta chain features in type 1 diabetes. Every bit of the isolated RNA underwent reverse transcription, so sequencing read expressed TCRB transcripts. The average read count of naive, central memory and regulatory T cell samples was about 3.57 million. Clones were read by immunoSEQ multiplex PCR, and TCRdb kept only the in-frame ones, dropping some. The sample gives about 650,000 clones, around 12% of which show up once; more than 0.1% is in the top ten. The CDR3 loop spans 17 amino acids. V lost 5 bases and J lost 2; bases outside the gene matches: 13. Germline CDR1 is SGHAT and CDR2 is FQNNGV. General observations from the study: The study found fewer insertions and more deletions at VDJ junctions in type 1 diabetes patients. A closer apparent resemblance between naive, central memory and Treg TCRB repertoires was seen in patients than in healthy donors. Researchers could not determine here whether HLA type influences TCRB rearrangement. The study found moderately but significantly shorter TCRB CDR3s in all four CD4+ subsets of Type 1 diabetes patients.

This clone has only a few counts. Antigen unknown. This TCR derives from a man aged 25-45 years with type 1 diabetes. This chain joins TRBV11-2 and TRBJ2-3; TRBD2 matches at 7 bases. Input material: naive CD4+ T cells from blood. This CDR3 is CASSPGTIQTHTDTQYF. DNA of the CDR3: TGTGCCAGCAGCCCTGGGACTATCCAAACTCACACAGATACGCAGTATTTT.